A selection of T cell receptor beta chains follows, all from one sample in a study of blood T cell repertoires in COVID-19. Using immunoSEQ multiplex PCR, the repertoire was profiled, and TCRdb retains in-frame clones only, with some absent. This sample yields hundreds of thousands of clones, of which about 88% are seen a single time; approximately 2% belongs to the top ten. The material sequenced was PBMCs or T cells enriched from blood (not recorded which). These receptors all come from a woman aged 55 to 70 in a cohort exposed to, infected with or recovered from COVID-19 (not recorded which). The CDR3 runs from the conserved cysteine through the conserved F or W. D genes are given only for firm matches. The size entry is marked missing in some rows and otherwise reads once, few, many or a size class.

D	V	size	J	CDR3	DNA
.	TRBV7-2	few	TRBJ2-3	CASSFRASSRTDTQYF	TGTGCCAGCAGCTTTCGGGCTAGCAGCCGCACAGATACGCAGTATTTT
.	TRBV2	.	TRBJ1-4	CASSGRRGDEKLFF	TGTGCCAGCAGTGGGAGGAGAGGTGATGAAAAACTGTTTTTT
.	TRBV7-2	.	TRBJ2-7	CASSLTSYEQYF	TGTGCCAGCAGCCTGACTAGTTACGAGCAGTACTTC
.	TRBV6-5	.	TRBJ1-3	CASSRTGRSGNTIYF	TGTGCCAGCAGCCGAACAGGGCGCTCTGGAAACACCATATATTTT
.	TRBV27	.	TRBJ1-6	CASSLVSSYNSPLHF	TGTGCCAGCAGTTTAGTGAGCTCCTATAATTCACCCCTCCACTTT
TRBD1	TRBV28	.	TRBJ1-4	CASTGQGTLGKLFF	TGTGCCAGCACGGGACAGGGCACCCTAGGAAAACTGTTTTTT
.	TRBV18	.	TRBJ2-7	CASSLQGGEYEQYF	TGTGCCAGCTCCCTCCAGGGGGGTGAATACGAGCAGTACTTC
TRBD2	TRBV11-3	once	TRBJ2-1	CASSSSGRAYNEQFF	TGTGCCAGCAGCTCTAGCGGGAGAGCATACAATGAGCAGTTCTTC
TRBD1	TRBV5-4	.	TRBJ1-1	CASSPRQGKLAFF	TGTGCCAGCAGCCCGCGACAGGGGAAGTTGGCTTTCTTT
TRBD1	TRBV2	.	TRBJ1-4	CASSGQQGRYEKLFF	TGTGCCAGCAGCGGGCAACAGGGGAGATATGAAAAACTGTTTTTT
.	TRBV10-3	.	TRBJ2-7	CAIGSGQGGTYEQYF	TGTGCCATCGGTTCCGGACAGGGAGGGACCTACGAGCAGTACTTC
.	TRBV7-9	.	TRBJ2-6	CASSPDRSGANVLTF	TGTGCCAGCAGCCCCGACAGATCTGGGGCCAACGTCCTGACTTTC
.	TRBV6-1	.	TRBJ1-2	CASSEGSGTFNYGYTF	TGTGCCAGCAGTGAAGGATCAGGAACCTTTAACTATGGCTACACCTTC
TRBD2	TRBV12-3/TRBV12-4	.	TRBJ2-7	CASGRGSEQYF	TGTGCCAGCGGGAGGGGCAGCGAGCAGTACTTC
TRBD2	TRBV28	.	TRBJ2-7	CATVGGASGGNEQYF	TGTGCCACTGTGGGCGGGGCTAGCGGAGGGAACGAGCAGTACTTC
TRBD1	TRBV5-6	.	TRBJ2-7	CASSLEERQGVYEQYF	TGTGCCAGCAGCTTAGAGGAGAGACAGGGGGTCTACGAGCAGTACTTC
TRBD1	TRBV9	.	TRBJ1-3	CASSPKGQGGSGNTIYF	TGTGCCAGCAGCCCCAAGGGACAGGGAGGATCTGGAAACACCATATATTTT
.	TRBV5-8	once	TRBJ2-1	CASSLVGRNSYNEQFF	TGTGCCAGCAGCTTGGTGGGGCGGAACTCCTACAATGAGCAGTTCTTC
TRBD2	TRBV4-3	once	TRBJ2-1	CASSPAGLGDSSYNEQFF	TGCGCCAGCAGCCCTGCGGGACTAGGCGACAGCTCCTACAATGAGCAGTTCTTC
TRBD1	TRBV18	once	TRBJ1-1	CASSRTGGDTEAFF	TGTGCCAGCTCACGGACAGGGGGTGACACTGAAGCTTTCTTT
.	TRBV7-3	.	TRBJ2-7	CASNLRQGITYEQYF	TGTGCCAGCAACTTACGGCAGGGGATAACCTACGAGCAGTACTTC
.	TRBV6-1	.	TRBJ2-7	CASSEALSGSSYEQYF	TGTGCCAGCAGTGAAGCTTTAAGCGGTAGCTCCTACGAGCAGTACTTC